This is a list of T cell receptor beta chains from one sample in a study of shared clonotypes between healthy human individuals. Sequencing was performed with immunoSEQ multiplex PCR; in TCRdb, only in-frame clones are kept and a portion is missing. Of roughly 500,000 clones in the sample, roughly three quarters are singletons; the top ten hold roughly 13%. What was sequenced was PBMCs. These receptors originate from a woman in her 40s in good health. Some clones in this sample may be carry-over from other donors' samples. The CDR3 runs from the conserved cysteine through the conserved F or W. The D gene is left open where the match is weak. Clone size, where shown, is once, few, many, or a class for clones that have expanded.

CDR3 DNA	CDR3 protein	clone size	D gene	V gene	J gene
TGTGCCAGCAATACACAGGGGGCAGGGAATGAGCAGTTCTTC	CASNTQGAGNEQFF	once	TRBD1	TRBV9	TRBJ2-1
TGTGCCTGGAGTGCGCATGAGACCTACGAGCAGTACTTC	CAWSAHETYEQYF	.	.	TRBV30	TRBJ2-7
TGTGCCAGCAGCCCTAACGTGGTCGGGGGCAAAAACATTCAGTACTTC	CASSPNVVGGKNIQYF	.	.	TRBV7-2	TRBJ2-4
TGTGCCAGCTCACAGGACAGGGGATCTAACTATGGCTACACCTTC	CASSQDRGSNYGYTF	.	TRBD1	TRBV18	TRBJ1-2
TGTGCCAGCGGGGGACTAGCGGGAGTTCCTGAGGAGCAGTACTTC	CASGGLAGVPEEQYF	.	TRBD2	TRBV6-1	TRBJ2-5
TGTGCCAGCAGTGAAGCGGAGCGCGGTGAGCAGTTCTTC	CASSEAERGEQFF	.	.	TRBV6-1	TRBJ2-1
TGTGCCAGCAGTTGGGCAGCGGGAGTCCTCCACGAGCAGTACTTC	CASSWAAGVLHEQYF	.	TRBD2	TRBV28	TRBJ2-7
TGTGCCAGCAGTGATTCTCAGGGGGCTGAGGTAAGCAATCAGCCCCAGCATTTT	CASSDSQGAEVSNQPQHF	few	TRBD1	TRBV28	TRBJ1-5
TGCGCCAGCAGCCTTGCGACAGGGGGCGTGGAGACCCAGTACTTC	CASSLATGGVETQYF	.	TRBD1	TRBV4-1	TRBJ2-5
TGTGCCAGCGGGGCGGGAGCCAAAAACATTCAGTACTTC	CASGAGAKNIQYF	.	.	TRBV28	TRBJ2-4
TGTGCCAGCAGCTTAGGACTAGCGGGAGATGAGCAGTTCTTC	CASSLGLAGDEQFF	.	TRBD2	TRBV7-6	TRBJ2-1
TGTGCCAGCAGAAACTCCGGACTCTACGAGCAGTACTTC	CASRNSGLYEQYF	.	.	TRBV6-6	TRBJ2-7
TGTGCCTGGAGTCGCAGCGTGAGGGCTTTCTTT	CAWSRSVRAFF	few	.	TRBV30	TRBJ1-1
TGTGCTAGCAGCTTACGAGAGAAAGAGACCCAGTACTTC	CASSLREKETQYF	.	.	TRBV7-7	TRBJ2-5
TGTGCCAGCCAGAGGGACTCCCCCTACGAGCAGTACTTC	CASQRDSPYEQYF	few	.	TRBV6-1	TRBJ2-7
TGTGCCAGCAATTCTTACTATTCAGGGGGGAACGGCTACACCTTC	CASNSYYSGGNGYTF	.	TRBD1	TRBV9	TRBJ1-2
TGTGCCAGCACCCACAGGGGCATCTCTGGGGCCAACGTCCTGACTTTC	CASTHRGISGANVLTF	.	TRBD1	TRBV2	TRBJ2-6
TGTGCCAGCAGCCGTAGCCCCCGGGGCGAGCAGTACTTC	CASSRSPRGEQYF	.	.	TRBV7-8	TRBJ2-7
TGTGCCAGCAACGACAGAAAGAACACTGAAGCTTTCTTT	CASNDRKNTEAFF	.	.	TRBV12-1	TRBJ1-1
TGTGCCAGCAGCTTATTACAGGGGGGAGGAGAGACCCAGTACTTC	CASSLLQGGGETQYF	.	TRBD1	TRBV7-9	TRBJ2-5
TGTGCCTGGACCCAGACCGACAGGCGCTCTGGAAACACCATATATTTT	CAWTQTDRRSGNTIYF	.	.	TRBV30	TRBJ1-3
TGTGCCAGCAGCTTGGCCATTGCTGGGGGGTATGGCTACACCTTC	CASSLAIAGGYGYTF	.	.	TRBV5-5	TRBJ1-2
TGTGCCAGCAGCTTAGATCGGGCGATTCCCCACTTC	CASSLDRAIPHF	.	.	TRBV11-2	TRBJ2-7
TGTGCCAGCAGCTTCCCCCTGGGCTCTGGGGCCAACGTCCTGACTTTC	CASSFPLGSGANVLTF	.	.	TRBV7-3	TRBJ2-6
TGTGCCAGCAGCCCTGAGCGGGTGGGCCCCACAGATACGCAGTATTTT	CASSPERVGPTDTQYF	.	.	TRBV14	TRBJ2-3
TGTGCCAGCAGCTCCCCTGGGGCCCCCGGGACAGGGGATGGATGGGACGAGCAGTACTTC	CASSSPGAPGTGDGWDEQYF	few	TRBD1	TRBV7-6	TRBJ2-7
TGTGCCAGCCTCGGGAGTCAGGGGTTCGTCGAGCAGTACTTC	CASLGSQGFVEQYF	few	.	TRBV28	TRBJ2-7
TGTGCCAGCAGCCCTAGTCGGGGGATTGTTAGGACGACCCAGTACTTC	CASSPSRGIVRTTQYF	.	.	TRBV27	TRBJ2-5
TGTGCCAGCAGTAGGGACAGGCAAGAGACCCAGTACTTC	CASSRDRQETQYF	.	TRBD1	TRBV6-1	TRBJ2-5
TGTGCCAGCAGCTTGCGGTTGGGGGGAGCTAACTATGGCTACACCTTC	CASSLRLGGANYGYTF	.	.	TRBV4-2	TRBJ1-2